This T cell receptor (beta chain) was sequenced during a study of blood T cell repertoires in COVID-19. Looking at the study overall: The study drew acute and convalescent COVID-19 samples from the United States, Italy and Spain.

Unmatched junction bases numbered 14, after V lost 4 bases and J lost 4 bases. CDR3 length: 20 amino acids. The germline V gene has CDR1 MGHRA and CDR2 YSYEKL. Original processing methods: Reference gene primer amplification gave estimated nucleated cell counts. Profiled with immunoSEQ multiplex PCR; TCRdb holds only in-frame clones, not every one. The D gene and trimming were derived from the DNA, and the V and J assignments and clone size from that table. Counted here are some 90,000 clones, under 90% occurring once; the ten biggest clones make up 19%. This receptor was identified in a human donor in a cohort sampled during active COVID-19. The chain employs TRBV4-1 and TRBJ2-3; 16 nucleotides line up with TRBD2. The sample taken for sequencing was peripheral blood. The CDR3 bases are TGCGCCAGCAGCCGTCGCGTGGGACTAGCGGGAGGGCGAGTCCCAGATACGCAGTATTTT. As protein: CASSRRVGLAGGRVPDTQYF.